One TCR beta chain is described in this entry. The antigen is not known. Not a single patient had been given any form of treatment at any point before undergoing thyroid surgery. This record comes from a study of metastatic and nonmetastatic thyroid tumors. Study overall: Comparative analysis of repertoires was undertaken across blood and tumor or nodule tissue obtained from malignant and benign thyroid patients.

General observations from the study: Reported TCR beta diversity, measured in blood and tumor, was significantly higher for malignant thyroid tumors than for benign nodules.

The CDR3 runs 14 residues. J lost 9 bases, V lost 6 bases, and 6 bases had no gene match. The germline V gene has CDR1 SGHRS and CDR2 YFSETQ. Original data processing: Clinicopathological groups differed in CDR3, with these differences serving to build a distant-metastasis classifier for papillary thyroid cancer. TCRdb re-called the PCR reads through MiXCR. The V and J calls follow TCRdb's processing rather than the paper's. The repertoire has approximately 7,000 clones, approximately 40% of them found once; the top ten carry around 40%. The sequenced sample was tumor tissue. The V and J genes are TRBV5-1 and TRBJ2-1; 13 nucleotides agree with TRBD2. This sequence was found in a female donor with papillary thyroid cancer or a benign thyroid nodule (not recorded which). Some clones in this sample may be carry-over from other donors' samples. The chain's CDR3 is CASNGLAGDGEQFF. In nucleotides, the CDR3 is TGCGCCAGCAACGGACTAGCGGGAGACGGTGAGCAGTTCTTC.